One and the same sample provided the 29 T cell receptor beta chains below, sequenced in a study of CD8+CD57+ T cells in acquired aplastic anemia. CDR3 and TCR beta VDJ profiling relied on a genomic DNA template. TCRdb reprocessed the reads with MiXCR, giving one entry per CDR3 protein. The table includes 130,000 or so distinct CDR3 sequences, almost 40% detected once. Patients chosen for sequencing had CD8+CD57+ cells that had expanded, as shown by flow cytometry. Sequencing was carried out using sorted CD4+, CD8+, or CD8+CD57+ T cells (not recorded which) from PBMCs. These receptors were taken from a human donor with aplastic anemia.

Points on this clonotype: Its ends do not fully match the called genes, so a read error is possible. The chain couples TRBV6-1 to TRBJ1-6, with D hard to call. The CDR3 length is 17 residues. Germline V gene sequence: CDR1 MNHNS, CDR2 SASEGT. Here the CDR3 DNA reads TGTGCCGGCAGTGAAGCTGTCCAAGGATCCTATAATTCACCCCTCCACTTT. This codes for CAGSEAVQGSYNSPLHF.

In this sample, this clonotype turned up many times. The chain employs TRBV4-2 and TRBJ2-7; no reliable D call. CDR3 length equals 11 residues. V was cut by 3 bases and J by 3 bases, with 3 bases left in between. Germline CDR1 reads LGHNA; CDR2 reads YNFKEQ. The CDR3 here is CASSQDYEQYF. The CDR3 DNA reads as TGTGCCAGCAGCCAGGACTACGAGCAGTACTTC.

The V gene is TRBV7-6, the J gene TRBJ2-7; D possibly corresponds to TRBD2 (5 bases). The V and J ends lost 0 bases and 0 bases respectively, with 6 bases between them. Germline values: CDR1 SGHVS, CDR2 FNYEAQ. CDR3 length: 14 amino acids. The CDR3 DNA sequence: TGTGCCAGCAGCTTAGCGGGGAGCTCCTACGAGCAGTACTTC. Translation gives CASSLAGSSYEQYF.

The V gene is TRBV6-1, the J gene TRBJ1-1; a weak D match, TRBD1 (5 bases). Germline V gene sequence: CDR1 MNHNS, CDR2 SASEGT. This CDR3 contains 13 residues. Trimming shortened V by 5 bases and J by 6 bases, and 13 bases separated the two germline ends. Here the CDR3 reads CASSLRGVAEAFF. CDR3 sequence (DNA): TGTGCCAGCAGTCTAAGAGGGGTTGCTGAAGCTTTCTTT.

This clonotype was found a few times. One junction end disagrees with the germline gene, perhaps due to a read error. The chain links TRBV29-1 to TRBJ1-1; the D gene is possibly TRBD1 (6 bases). This CDR3 region has 13 residues. Germline values: CDR1 SQVTM, CDR2 ANQGSEA. CDR3 sequence: CSVLTGENAEALF. The CDR3 DNA is TGCAGCGTTCTGACAGGAGAAAACGCTGAAGCTCTCTTT.

This clonotype appeared many times. This chain connects TRBV19 to TRBJ1-1; D is undetermined. V lost 6 bases and J lost 4, with 6 bases in between. Per germline, CDR1 LNHDA and CDR2 SQIVND (reference sequence). The length of the CDR3 is 11 residues. CDR3 DNA sequence: TGTGCCAGTAGCCCGGGCACTGAAGCTTTCTTT. Translation: CASSPGTEAFF.

Many counts were recorded for this clonotype. This chain joins TRBV6-2 or TRBV6-3 and TRBJ2-7; tentative D call: TRBD1 (5 bases). Germline CDR1 MNHEY, CDR2 SVGEGT. Trimming took off 8 bases at V and 4 bases at J, with 9 bases between the two ends. This CDR3 has 11 residues. Here the CDR3 reads CASDKGYEQYF. The CDR3 nucleotides are TGTGCCAGCGATAAGGGGTACGAGCAGTACTTC.

In its sample, this clonotype was seen many times. The V gene is TRBV12-3 or TRBV12-4, the J gene TRBJ1-2; D not resolved. Deletions cut 5 bases from V and 5 bases from J, with 21 bases between. The CDR3 runs to 16 residues. CDR3 protein: CASSLPLSGVGYGYTF. Written as DNA, the CDR3 is TGTGCCAGCAGTCTACCCTTGAGTGGGGTTGGGTATGGCTACACCTTC.

This clonotype was seen a single time. The CDR3 nucleotides are TGTGCCAGCAGCTTTGAGGTGGGCACTGAAGCTTTCTTT. It codes for CASSFEVGTEAFF. V and J are TRBV7-9 and TRBJ1-1; the D is unclear. With 3 bases removed from V and 4 bases from J, the gap between germline ends came to 9 bases. CDR3 size: 13 residues. In germline, CDR1 is SEHNR, CDR2 FQNEAQ (reference sequence).

The chain couples TRBV28 to TRBJ1-2; no firm D call. Germline CDR1 MDHEN, CDR2 SYDVKM. This CDR3 has 13 amino acids. Trimming removed 9 bases from V and 6 bases from J, with 17 bases in between. The CDR3 is CASSAPFPHGYTF. In nucleotides, the CDR3 is TGTGCCAGTTCAGCCCCTTTCCCACATGGCTACACCTTC.

This chain connects TRBV10-1 to TRBJ2-3, with 7 bases aligning to TRBD1. This CDR3 is 14 amino acids long. The trim removed 5 bases at V and 2 bases at J, leaving 4 bases unmatched. CDR1 and CDR2 from the germline V gene are WNHNN and SYGVQD (reference sequence). CDR3 bases: TGCGCCAGCAGTACCGGGACAGACACAGATACGCAGTATTTT. The encoded protein is CASSTGTDTDTQYF.

There are many counts of this clonotype. This chain connects TRBV7-9 to TRBJ1-1; D is unclear. The germline V and J ends were trimmed by 6 bases and 6 bases, with 14 bases remaining between them. The CDR3 has 13 amino acids. CDR1 SEHNR and CDR2 FQNEAQ come from the germline V gene (reference sequence). This CDR3 is CASSSLVFSEAFF. The CDR3 coding sequence is TGTGCCAGCAGTTCCCTTGTCTTTTCTGAAGCTTTCTTT.

This sequence joins TRBV5-1 and TRBJ2-7, with 7 bases aligning to TRBD1. CDR1 is SGHRS and CDR2 is YFSETQ in the germline V gene. This CDR3 is built from 14 residues. The chain's CDR3 is CPGSFRQGSHEQYF. CDR3 coding DNA: TGCCCCGGCAGCTTCCGACAGGGTTCCCACGAGCAGTACTTC.

The chain is built from TRBV15 and TRBJ2-1; 10 positions match TRBD2. The CDR3 runs 15 residues. The V segment lost 1 base and the J segment 3 bases; nucleotides outside the gene matches: 0. Germline V gene sequence: CDR1 LNHNV, CDR2 YYDKDF (reference sequence). CDR3 nucleotides: TGTGCCACCAGCAGAGCTAGCGGGGGCTACAATGAGCAGTTCTTC. Translation: CATSRASGGYNEQFF.

The gene calls are TRBV7-9 and TRBJ1-4; D is unclear. CDR3 length equals 14 residues. Germline loops: CDR1 SEHNR, CDR2 FQNEAQ (reference sequence). V was trimmed by 6 bases and J by 9 bases, leaving 17 bases between them. CDR3 region: CASSRDNRAKKLFF. CDR3 nucleotides: TGTGCCAGCAGTCGCGATAATAGGGCCAAAAAACTGTTTTTT.

This clonotype showed up many times. The chain is built from TRBV6-1 and TRBJ1-6; a possible D gene is TRBD1 (5 bases). The V end was cut by 6 bases, the J end by 9 bases, with 15 bases between. CDR3 length: 14 amino acids. Per the germline V gene, CDR1 is MNHNS and CDR2 is SASEGT. The CDR3 loop reads CASRPGQGLSPLHF. CDR3 sequence (DNA): TGTGCCAGCAGGCCTGGGCAGGGACTTTCACCCCTCCACTTT.

This rearrangement joins TRBV2 to TRBJ1-5; D is ambiguous. Germline V gene lookup returns CDR1 SNHLY and CDR2 FYNNEI. This CDR3 has 15 residues. V was pared by 1 base and J by 6 bases, with 13 bases between. In DNA, the CDR3 is TGTGCCAGCAGTGAAGGCATCGGCCGGACTCAGCCCCAGCATTTT. Translation gives CASSEGIGRTQPQHF.

This clonotype was detected only once. This chain joins TRBV2 and TRBJ1-1; D is uncertain. The CDR3 contains 10 residues. CDR1 SNHLY and CDR2 FYNNEI come from the germline V gene. V was shortened by 6 bases and J by 6 bases, with 5 bases between the two germline ends. The CDR3 reads CASSGSEAFF. The CDR3 DNA reads TGTGCCAGCAGCGGTTCTGAAGCTTTCTTT.

This sequence joins TRBV6-2 or TRBV6-3 and TRBJ2-7; 14 bases map to TRBD2. The CDR3 totals 16 residues. The J segment lost 3 bases and the V segment lost 6 bases, leaving 7 bases of the junction unmatched. Germline V gene sequence: CDR1 MNHEY, CDR2 SVGEGT. CDR3 DNA: TGTGCCAGCAGGCAACCCGGGACTAGCGGGAGCTACGAGCAGTACGTC. It encodes CASRQPGTSGSYEQYV.

The chain uses TRBV14 and TRBJ1-2, with 10 bases aligning to TRBD1. Germline V lookup: CDR1 SGHDN, CDR2 FVKESK. This CDR3 contains 15 residues. Germline trimming cut 6 bases from V and 6 bases from J; bases unmatched to any gene: 10. DNA for the CDR3: TGTGCCAGCAGTGCCCTTCTCGGACAGGGGGATGGCTACACCTTC. Its protein is CASSALLGQGDGYTF.

This clonotype was found once. J is TRBJ2-7 and V is TRBV7-2, with D perhaps given as TRBD1 or TRBD2 (5 bases each). The V gene lost 0 bases and the J gene lost 10 bases, with 22 bases spanning the gap. This CDR3 contains 16 residues. Looked up from germline, CDR1 is SGHTA and CDR2 is FQGNSA. The CDR3 DNA reads as TGTGCCAGCAGCTTAGCGGGGATCGGGACGAAATCGATCCAGTACTTC. Its translation: CASSLAGIGTKSIQYF.

This clonotype was picked up many times. This rearrangement joins TRBV5-6 to TRBJ2-7; D is perhaps TRBD1 or TRBD2 (7 bases each). CDR3 length: 16 residues. CDR1 and CDR2 (germline): SGHDT, YYEEEE. Between the trimmed V and J ends, which lost 1 base and 6 bases, there was a span of 20 bases. CDR3 loop: CASSLRQGGGPGEQYF. The CDR3 nucleotides are TGTGCCAGCAGCTTGAGGCAGGGGGGGGGTCCTGGCGAGCAGTACTTC.

This clonotype was counted many times. The CDR3 sequence is CASSIGTVLGNEQFF. CDR3 coding DNA: TGCGCCAGCAGTATAGGGACAGTGTTGGGCAATGAGCAGTTCTTC. The chain employs TRBV5-1 and TRBJ2-1; 7 bases are a match to TRBD1. Germline CDR1 SGHRS, CDR2 YFSETQ. This CDR3 is 15 amino acids long. J was trimmed by 6 bases and V by 5 bases; bases with no gene match: 11.

The chain has TRBV27 and TRBJ2-1; D is unclear. The CDR3 length is 15 residues. Germline V gene lookup returns CDR1 MNHEY and CDR2 SMNVEV (reference sequence). V dropped 4 bases and J dropped 4 bases, with 14 bases sitting between them. The CDR3 region has the DNA TGTGCCAGCAGTTACATAGGACCTTCTTACAATGAGCAGTTCTTC. Encoded protein: CASSYIGPSYNEQFF.

This clonotype was observed many times. This rearrangement joins TRBV19 to TRBJ1-1, with 7 bases matching TRBD1. There are 15 residues in the CDR3. Germline CDR1 LNHDA, CDR2 SQIVND (reference sequence). The ends lost 5 bases at V and 6 bases at J; junction bases unmatched: 12. The CDR3 nucleotides read TGTGCCAGTAGTCTTGGACAGGCGATGGGGGCTGAAGCTTTCTTT. Translating gives CASSLGQAMGAEAFF.

The J gene is TRBJ1-5, the V gene TRBV19, with D hard to call. The CDR3 contains 14 residues. Germline lookup yields CDR1 LNHDA and CDR2 SQIVND (reference sequence). V was trimmed by 5 bases and J by 4 bases, leaving 12 bases between them. CDR3 coding DNA: TGTGCCAGTAGTTCTCGGACCATGAATCAGCCCCAGCATTTT. Its protein is CASSSRTMNQPQHF.

The gene calls are TRBV10-1 and TRBJ2-7, with 8 nucleotides matching TRBD2. V shed 3 bases and J 1 base; nucleotides not matched to a gene: 8. CDR1 WNHNN and CDR2 SYGVQD come from the germline V gene (reference sequence). The CDR3 extends over 16 amino acids. The CDR3 region is CASSEFMAGGSYEQYF. The CDR3 DNA is TGCGCCAGCAGTGAATTTATGGCGGGGGGATCCTACGAGCAGTACTTC.

The rearrangement uses TRBV7-9 and TRBJ1-2; maybe TRBD1 (6 bases). Trimming pared 7 bases from V and 3 bases from J, leaving 9 bases between. CDR1 and CDR2 (germline): SEHNR, FQNEAQ (reference sequence). This CDR3 spans 12 amino acids. The CDR3 coding sequence is TGTGCCAGCACCAGGACAGACTATGGCTACACCTTC. Translating gives CASTRTDYGYTF.

CDR3 DNA: TGCGCCAGCAGCCAAGATGCGGGGGGCGGGAATCAGCCCCAGCATTTT. Translating it yields CASSQDAGGGNQPQHF. V usage is TRBV4-3 and J usage is TRBJ1-5; D perhaps matches TRBD1 (6 bases). Trimming cost V 0 bases and J 4 bases, with 13 bases left between them. Germline assignment: CDR1 LGHNA and CDR2 YSLEER. There are 16 residues in the CDR3.